A single sample gave rise to the 3 T cell receptor beta chains below, sequenced in a study of blood T cell repertoires in COVID-19. Some clones are missing from TCRdb's copy, which holds only in-frame ones; the method was immunoSEQ multiplex PCR. Here the sample spans 250,000 or so clones, about nine tenths being singletons. The sequencing input was PBMCs or T cells enriched from blood (not recorded which). All receptors derive from a woman aged 30 to 39 with acute COVID-19.

The chain employs TRBV9 and TRBJ2-1; perhaps TRBD1 as D (5 bases). The CDR3 is 14 amino acids. In germline, CDR1 is SGDLS, CDR2 YYNGEE. The ends were cut back, 4 bases at V and 6 bases at J, with 14 bases in the middle. For the CDR3, the DNA is TGTGCCAGCAGCATGCAGGGCGAGGTCAATGAGCAGTTCTTC. Translating it yields CASSMQGEVNEQFF. Full variable domain (remainder filled in from reference TRBV9 and TRBJ2-1): DSGVTQTPKHLITATGQRVTLRCSPRSGDLSVYWYQQSLDQGLQFLIQYYNGEERAKGNILERFSAQQFPDLHSELNLSSLELGDSALYFCASSMQGEVNEQFFGPGTRLTVL.

The rearrangement uses TRBV7-9 and TRBJ1-1; D remains unclear. Germline CDR1 and CDR2: SEHNR and FQNEAQ (reference sequence). The CDR3 extends over 15 amino acids. Trimming took off 2 bases at V and 2 bases at J, with 12 bases between the two ends. The chain's CDR3 is CASSLIAGINTEAFF. The CDR3 region has the DNA TGTGCCAGCAGCTTAATCGCAGGCATAAACACTGAAGCTTTCTTT. Filled out from reference TRBV7-9 and TRBJ1-1, the complete variable domain reads DTGVSQNPRHKITKRGQNVTFRCDPISEHNRLYWYRQTLGQGPEFLTYFQNEAQLEKSRLLSDRFSAERPKGSFSTLEIQRTEQGDSAMYLCASSLIAGINTEAFFGQGTRLTVV.

This clone was seen a single time. CDR3 nucleotide sequence: TGTGCCAGCAGCTTAGGGCTCGGATCAGCGAAGATTCAAGAGACCCAGTACTTC. This sequence encodes CASSLGLGSAKIQETQYF. The rearrangement uses TRBV7-2 and TRBJ2-5; D remains ambiguous. The CDR3 is made up of 18 amino acids. CDR1 SGHTA and CDR2 FQGNSA come from the germline V gene. Trimming shortened V by 1 base and J by 2 bases, and 20 bases separated the two germline ends.